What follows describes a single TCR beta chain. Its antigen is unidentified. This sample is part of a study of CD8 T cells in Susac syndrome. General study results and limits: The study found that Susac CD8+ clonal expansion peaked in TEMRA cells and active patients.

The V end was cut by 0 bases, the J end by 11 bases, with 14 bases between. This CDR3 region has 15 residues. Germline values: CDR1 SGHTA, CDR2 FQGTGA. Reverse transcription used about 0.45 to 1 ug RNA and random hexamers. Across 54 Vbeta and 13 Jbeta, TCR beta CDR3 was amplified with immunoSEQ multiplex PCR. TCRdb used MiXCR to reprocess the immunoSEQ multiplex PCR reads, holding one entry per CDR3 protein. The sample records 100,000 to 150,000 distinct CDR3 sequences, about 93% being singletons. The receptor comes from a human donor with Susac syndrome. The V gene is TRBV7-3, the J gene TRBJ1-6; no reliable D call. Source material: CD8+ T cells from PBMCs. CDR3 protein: CASSLTGGPSAPLHF. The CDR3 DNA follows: TGTGCCAGCAGCTTAACAGGAGGGCCCAGCGCACCCCTCCACTTT.